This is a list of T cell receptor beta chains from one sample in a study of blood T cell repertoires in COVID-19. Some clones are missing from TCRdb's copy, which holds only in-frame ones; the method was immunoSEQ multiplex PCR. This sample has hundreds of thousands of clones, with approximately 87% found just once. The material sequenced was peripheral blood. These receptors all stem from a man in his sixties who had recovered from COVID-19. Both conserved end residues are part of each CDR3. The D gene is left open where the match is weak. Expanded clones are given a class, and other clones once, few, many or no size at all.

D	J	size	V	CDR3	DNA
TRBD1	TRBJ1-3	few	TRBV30	CAWRGIGQGKDTIYF	TGTGCCTGGAGGGGAATCGGACAGGGGAAAGACACCATATATTTT
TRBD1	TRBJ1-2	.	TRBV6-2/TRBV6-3	CASSWGQGAVGYTF	TGTGCCAGCAGCTGGGGACAGGGGGCAGTTGGCTACACCTTC
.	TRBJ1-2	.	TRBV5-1	CASSLDNQGFPSAYGYTF	TGCGCCAGCAGCTTGGATAATCAGGGGTTCCCCTCCGCTTATGGCTACACCTTC
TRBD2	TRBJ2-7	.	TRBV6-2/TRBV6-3	CASSLAGGTYEQYF	TGTGCCAGCAGTTTAGCGGGGGGGACCTACGAGCAGTACTTC
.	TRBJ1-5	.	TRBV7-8	CASSLAVNQPQHF	TGTGCCAGCAGCTTGGCTGTAAATCAGCCCCAGCATTTT
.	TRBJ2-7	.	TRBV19	CASSTIGGGTVYEQYF	TGTGCCAGTAGTACCATCGGCGGGGGCACCGTCTACGAGCAGTACTTC
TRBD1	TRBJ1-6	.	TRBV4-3	CASSQDPGQGDSPLHF	TGCGCCAGCAGCCAAGACCCCGGACAGGGTGATTCACCCCTCCACTTT
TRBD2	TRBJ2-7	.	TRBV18	CASSRTSGSYEQYF	TGTGCCAGCTCACGGACTAGCGGCTCCTACGAGCAGTACTTC
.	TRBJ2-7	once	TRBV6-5	CASTGGLLYEQYF	TGTGCCAGCACCGGCGGCCTCCTCTACGAGCAGTACTTC
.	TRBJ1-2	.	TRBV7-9	CASSHPLFGPGGYTF	TGTGCCAGCAGCCACCCGTTATTCGGCCCGGGGGGCTACACCTTC
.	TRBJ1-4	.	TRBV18	CASSPTGTEKLFF	TGTGCCAGCTCACCCACAGGGACTGAAAAACTGTTTTTT
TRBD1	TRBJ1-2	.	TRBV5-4	CASSLDRGLANGYTF	TGTGCCAGCAGCTTGGACAGGGGTCTCGCTAATGGCTACACCTTC
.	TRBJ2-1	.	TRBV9	CASSVHVGGPLSNEQFF	TGTGCCAGCAGCGTACATGTCGGGGGGCCTCTAAGCAATGAGCAGTTCTTC
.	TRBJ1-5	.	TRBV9	CASSQGEQAHQPQHF	TGTGCCAGCAGCCAAGGCGAACAGGCTCATCAGCCCCAGCATTTT
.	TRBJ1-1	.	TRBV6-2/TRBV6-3	CASSSGGWGTEAFF	TGTGCCAGCAGTTCTGGGGGCTGGGGCACTGAAGCTTTCTTT
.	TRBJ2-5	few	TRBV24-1	CATSEQGGEETQYF	TGTGCCACCAGTGAGCAGGGCGGAGAAGAGACCCAGTACTTC
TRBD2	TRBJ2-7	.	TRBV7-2	CASSAGLAGGAEQYF	TGTGCCAGCAGCGCGGGACTAGCGGGAGGGGCCGAGCAGTACTTC
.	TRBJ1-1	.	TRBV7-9	CASSRTPGETEAFF	TGTGCCAGCAGCCGCACACCAGGGGAAACTGAAGCTTTCTTT
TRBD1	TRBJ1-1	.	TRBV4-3	CASSQEGTGTAFF	TGCGCCAGCAGCCAAGAAGGGACAGGTACTGCTTTCTTT
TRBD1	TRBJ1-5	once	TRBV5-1	CASSSGTESNQPQHF	TGCGCCAGCAGCTCCGGGACAGAAAGCAATCAGCCCCAGCATTTT
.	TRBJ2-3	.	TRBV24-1	CATSRGSVGSDTQYF	TGTGCCACCAGTAGAGGTAGCGTGGGTTCGGATACGCAGTATTTT
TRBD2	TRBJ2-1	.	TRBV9	CASSPGLAGYNEQFF	TGTGCCAGCAGCCCAGGACTAGCGGGGTACAATGAGCAGTTCTTC
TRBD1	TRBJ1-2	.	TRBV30	CACTVLPSGGGYTF	TGTGCCTGTACTGTCTTGCCTTCAGGGGGTGGCTACACCTTC
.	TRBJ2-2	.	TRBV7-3	CASSSQRTAGELFF	TGTGCCAGCAGCTCCCAACGGACAGCCGGGGAGCTGTTTTTT
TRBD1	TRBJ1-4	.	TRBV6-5	CASSYGQGWGEKLFF	TGTGCCAGCAGTTACGGACAGGGGTGGGGTGAAAAACTGTTTTTT
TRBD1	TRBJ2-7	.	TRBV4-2	CASTSMGGQGSYEQYF	TGTGCCAGCACCTCAATGGGGGGACAGGGGTCCTACGAGCAGTACTTC
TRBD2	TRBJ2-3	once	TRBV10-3	CAIRRTSGLAGDTQYF	TGTGCCATCAGACGGACTAGCGGACTAGCCGGAGATACGCAGTATTTT
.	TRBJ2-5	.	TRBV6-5	CASSPGAETQYF	TGTGCCAGCAGCCCAGGGGCGGAGACCCAGTACTTC
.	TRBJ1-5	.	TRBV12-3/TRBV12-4	CASSWTVEQPQHF	TGTGCCAGCAGTTGGACAGTCGAGCAGCCCCAGCATTTT
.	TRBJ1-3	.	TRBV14	CASSQGSRGAGNTIYF	TGTGCCAGCAGCCAGGGTTCCCGCGGGGCTGGAAACACCATATATTTT
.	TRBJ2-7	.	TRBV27	CASSNGRNEQYF	TGTGCCAGCTCGAATGGCCGCAACGAGCAGTACTTC
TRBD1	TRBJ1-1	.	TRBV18	CASSQTGTGGANTEAFF	TGTGCCAGCTCGCAAACCGGGACAGGGGGCGCGAACACTGAAGCTTTCTTT
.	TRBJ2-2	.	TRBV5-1	CASSLYGATNTGELFF	TGCGCCAGCAGCTTGTATGGGGCTACGAACACCGGGGAGCTGTTTTTT
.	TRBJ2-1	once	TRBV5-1	CASSLEQGRNNEQFF	TGCGCCAGCAGCTTAGAACAGGGGAGGAATAATGAGCAGTTCTTC
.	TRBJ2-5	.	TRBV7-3	CASSPSAGRETQYF	TGTGCCAGCAGCCCATCGGCGGGTCGAGAGACCCAGTACTTC
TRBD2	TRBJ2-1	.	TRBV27	CASSKLAASYNEQFF	TGTGCCAGCAGCAAACTAGCGGCCTCCTACAATGAGCAGTTCTTC
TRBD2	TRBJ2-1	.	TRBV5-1	CASSLAGTSNEQFF	TGCGCCAGCAGCTTGGCCGGGACTAGCAATGAGCAGTTCTTC
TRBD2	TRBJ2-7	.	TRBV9	CASSQGTSGGAEQYF	TGTGCCAGCAGCCAAGGGACTAGCGGGGGGGCCGAGCAGTACTTC
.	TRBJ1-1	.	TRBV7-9	CASSSDRKNTEAFF	TGTGCCAGCAGCTCTGACAGAAAGAACACTGAAGCTTTCTTT
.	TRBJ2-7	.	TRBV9	CASSVSQGISYEQYF	TGTGCCAGCAGCGTATCCCAGGGGATCTCCTACGAGCAGTACTTC
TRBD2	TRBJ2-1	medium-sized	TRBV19	CASSITGGGNEQFF	TGTGCCAGTAGTATTACGGGAGGGGGCAATGAGCAGTTCTTC
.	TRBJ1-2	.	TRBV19	CASSPSGNYGYTF	TGTGCCAGTAGCCCGTCCGGGAACTATGGCTACACCTTC
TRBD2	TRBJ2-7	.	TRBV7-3	CASSSTGGSYEQYF	TGTGCCAGCAGCTCCACGGGGGGCTCCTACGAGCAGTACTTC
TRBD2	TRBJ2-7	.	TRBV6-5	CASSYSASGGYEQYF	TGTGCCAGCAGTTACTCGGCTAGCGGGGGTTACGAGCAGTACTTC
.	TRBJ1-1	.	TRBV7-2	CASSARTWNTEAFF	TGTGCCAGCAGCGCGCGGACTTGGAACACTGAAGCTTTCTTT
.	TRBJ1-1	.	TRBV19	CASSAAAGGNTEAFF	TGTGCCAGTAGTGCCGCCGCCGGGGGGAACACTGAAGCTTTCTTT
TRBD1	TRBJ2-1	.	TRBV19	CASKQFTGGNEQFF	TGTGCCAGTAAGCAGTTTACAGGGGGCAATGAGCAGTTCTTC
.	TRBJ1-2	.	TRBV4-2	CASSQEGGARNGYTF	TGTGCCAGCAGCCAAGAAGGCGGGGCGCGGAATGGCTACACCTTC
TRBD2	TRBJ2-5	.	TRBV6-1	CASSDPGTGGRAPRETQYF	TGTGCCAGCAGTGACCCGGGGACTGGCGGGAGAGCCCCTCGGGAGACCCAGTACTTC
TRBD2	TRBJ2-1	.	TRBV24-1	CATSQGGASAYNEQFF	TGTGCCACCAGCCAGGGAGGGGCTAGCGCCTACAATGAGCAGTTCTTC
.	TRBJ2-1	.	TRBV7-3	CASSFRDSKEQFF	TGTGCCAGCAGCTTCCGGGACTCCAAGGAGCAGTTCTTC
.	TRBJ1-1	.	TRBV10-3	CAISEQGNTEAFF	TGTGCCATCAGTGAGCAGGGGAACACTGAAGCTTTCTTT
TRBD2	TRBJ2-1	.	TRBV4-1	CASSQDRDSGVYNEQFF	TGCGCCAGCAGCCAAGATCGCGATAGCGGGGTCTACAATGAGCAGTTCTTC
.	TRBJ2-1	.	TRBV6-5	CASSYWGGEQFF	TGTGCCAGCAGTTACTGGGGAGGTGAGCAGTTCTTC
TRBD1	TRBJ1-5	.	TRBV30	CAWARDRNGQPQHF	TGTGCCTGGGCCAGGGACAGGAACGGGCAGCCCCAGCATTTT
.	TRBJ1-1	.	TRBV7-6	CASSLSGEMNTEAFF	TGTGCCAGCAGCTTGTCAGGGGAGATGAACACTGAAGCTTTCTTT
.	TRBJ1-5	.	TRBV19	CASSTEQGSGQPQHF	TGTGCCAGTAGTACCGAACAGGGATCGGGGCAGCCCCAGCATTTT
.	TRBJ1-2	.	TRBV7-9	CASSTGEGYGYTF	TGTGCCAGCAGCACCGGTGAGGGCTATGGCTACACCTTC